The 23 T cell receptor beta chains listed next were all sequenced from one sample in a study of shared clonotypes between healthy human individuals. Using immunoSEQ multiplex PCR, the repertoire was profiled, and TCRdb retains in-frame clones only, with some absent. The table records hundreds of thousands of clones, around 97% of them present only once. The sequencing input was naive CD4+ T cells sorted from blood. The sample's subset: CD45RA+ positively selected. The receptors come from a woman aged 25-40 years in good health.

The V gene is TRBV27, the J gene TRBJ2-1; 14 bases are shared with TRBD2. CDR3 length: 20 residues. Germline CDR1 is MNHEY and CDR2 is SMNVEV (reference sequence). Trimming at V came to 5 bases and at J to 3 bases, leaving 15 bases not matched to a gene. The CDR3 here is CASSPPPGLAGGLHYNEQFF. In DNA form, the CDR3 reads TGTGCCAGCAGTCCGCCACCAGGACTAGCGGGAGGACTCCACTACAATGAGCAGTTCTTC.

The V and J genes are TRBV30 and TRBJ2-1; possible D gene TRBD1, 6 bases. V shed 3 bases and J shed 1 base, with 13 bases lying between them. Per germline, CDR1 GTSNPN and CDR2 SVGIG (reference sequence). This CDR3 comprises 15 residues. The DNA of the CDR3 is TGTGCCTGGAGAGGGGGTGACCGTTCCTACAATGAGCAGTTCTTC. This gives the protein CAWRGGDRSYNEQFF.

The chain carries TRBV5-1 and TRBJ1-2, with D possibly TRBD1 on 6 matching bases. The germline CDR1 and CDR2 sequences are SGHRS and YFSETQ. CDR3 length equals 14 residues. V shed 4 bases and J shed 8 bases, with 18 bases lying between them. The CDR3 loop reads CASSRIQGSGGYTF. The CDR3 DNA reads TGCGCCAGCAGCAGGATACAGGGTTCGGGGGGCTACACCTTC.

V and J are TRBV30 and TRBJ2-2; possible D gene TRBD2, 5 bases. Germline V gene data show CDR1 as GTSNPN and CDR2 as SVGIG (reference sequence). There are 13 residues in the CDR3. The V end was cut by 4 bases, the J end by 3 bases, with 9 bases between. CDR3 DNA sequence: TGTGCCTGGAAACTAGTCCACACCGGGGAGCTGTTTTTT. Translating gives CAWKLVHTGELFF.

This clone appeared a single time. The rearrangement joins TRBV15 to TRBJ2-7, with D unclear. The CDR3 length is 14 residues. The V gene lost 0 bases and the J gene lost 2 bases, with 8 bases spanning the gap. From germline, CDR1 is LNHNV and CDR2 YYDKDF (reference sequence). The DNA of the CDR3 is TGTGCCACCAGCAGAGATCCCGCAACCTACGAGCAGTACTTC. Its protein product is CATSRDPATYEQYF.

Only one count was recorded for this clone. The gene calls are TRBV4-1 and TRBJ1-1; the D is unclear. The V gene lost 4 bases and the J gene lost 4 bases, with 10 bases spanning the gap. The CDR3 loop spans 13 amino acids. Germline loops: CDR1 MGHRA, CDR2 YSYEKL. CDR3 loop: CASSPDPLTEAFF. CDR3 bases: TGCGCCAGCAGCCCAGACCCCCTCACTGAAGCTTTCTTT.

The chain uses TRBV5-6 and TRBJ2-1, with D possibly matching TRBD1 (5 bases). V was cut by 0 bases and J by 8 bases, with 15 bases left in between. Germline CDR1 reads SGHDT; CDR2 reads YYEEEE. CDR3 length: 15 residues. CDR3 DNA: TGTGCCAGCAGCTTGGTCGGTGCAGGGAAGGATGAGCAGTTCTTC. This encodes CASSLVGAGKDEQFF.

This chain joins TRBV18 and TRBJ2-5, with a tentative D call TRBD1 (6 bases). V dropped 4 bases and J dropped 2 bases, with 8 bases sitting between them. The CDR3 loop spans 13 amino acids. CDR1 and CDR2 (germline): KGHSH, LQKENI. The CDR3 nucleotides are TGTGCCAGCTCACGGGGACAACAAGAGACCCAGTACTTC. It translates to CASSRGQQETQYF.

This chain links TRBV6-5 with TRBJ2-3, with 11 nucleotides matching TRBD2. This CDR3 contains 16 residues. V was clipped by 6 bases and J by 0 bases; unmatched bases: 5. CDR1 is MNHEY and CDR2 is SVGAGI in the germline V gene. Here the CDR3 reads CASRYRTSGSTDTQYF. The CDR3 bases are TGTGCCAGCAGATACAGGACTAGCGGGAGCACAGATACGCAGTATTTT.

This chain connects TRBV7-9 to TRBJ2-1, with 16 bases identical to TRBD2. This CDR3 region has 18 residues. Germline V CDR1 and CDR2: SEHNR, FQNEAQ (reference sequence). The V segment lost 4 bases and the J segment 4 bases; nucleotides outside the gene matches: 7. The CDR3 spells CASSWTGTSGRVYNEQFF. In nucleotides, the CDR3 is TGTGCCAGCAGCTGGACCGGGACTAGCGGGAGGGTGTACAATGAGCAGTTCTTC.

The genes are TRBV7-2 and TRBJ2-4; D gene ambiguous. Germline assignment: CDR1 SGHTA and CDR2 FQGNSA. The CDR3 covers 14 residues. The V end lost 3 bases, the J end lost 2 bases, and 8 bases lay between the germline ends. CDR3 DNA sequence: TGTGCCAGCAGCTTTGCTCCTCCCAAAAACATTCAGTACTTC. Translation: CASSFAPPKNIQYF.

Remarks on this clone: Other DNA sequences within the sample encode an identical CDR3. In DNA form, the CDR3 reads TGCGCCAGCAGCTTGACTAGCGGGACGTACAATGAGCAGTTCTTC. Translating it yields CASSLTSGTYNEQFF. The J gene is TRBJ2-1, the V gene TRBV5-1, with 10 nucleotides matching TRBD2. Germline V CDR1 and CDR2: SGHRS, YFSETQ. The trim removed 1 base at V and 4 bases at J, leaving 2 bases unmatched. The CDR3 loop spans 15 amino acids.

V usage is TRBV7-9 and J usage is TRBJ2-7; 9 positions match TRBD2. The germline CDR1 and CDR2 sequences are SEHNR and FQNEAQ (reference sequence). After removal of 0 bases from V and 6 bases from J, the junction contained 6 bases not matched to a gene. The CDR3 is 15 residues long. In DNA form, the CDR3 reads TGTGCCAGCAGCTTAGCGCCGGGACTAGCTATCGAGCAGTACTTC. It specifies CASSLAPGLAIEQYF.

The chain recombines TRBV18 with TRBJ2-2, with a weak D call TRBD1 (5 bases). The CDR3 length is 15 residues. The V gene lost 1 base and the J gene lost 4 bases, with 10 bases spanning the gap. Germline assignment: CDR1 KGHSH and CDR2 LQKENI. Here the CDR3 DNA reads TGTGCCAGCTCACCACAGGGGTGGATCACCGGGGAGCTGTTTTTT. This translates into CASSPQGWITGELFF.

The DNA for the CDR3 is TGCGCCAGCATGTCACCCGGTGCCTACGAGCAGTACTTC. It translates to CASMSPGAYEQYF. This sequence joins TRBV5-1 and TRBJ2-7; D remains ambiguous. Germline CDR1 SGHRS, CDR2 YFSETQ. V was shortened by 6 bases and J by 2 bases, with 12 bases between the two germline ends. CDR3 length: 13 residues.

The count of this clone is one. This chain links TRBV9 with TRBJ2-2, with D possibly matching TRBD2 (6 bases). The CDR3 sequence is 15 residues long. V was pared by 0 bases and J by 2 bases, with 8 bases between. Germline V gene data show CDR1 as SGDLS and CDR2 as YYNGEE. The CDR3 region is CASSVGGDNTGELFF. CDR3 DNA: TGTGCCAGCAGCGTAGGGGGGGATAACACCGGGGAGCTGTTTTTT.

V usage is TRBV5-1 and J usage is TRBJ2-3; 9 nucleotides line up with TRBD1. The length of the CDR3 is 14 residues. With 6 bases clipped from V and 2 bases from J, the junction kept 4 bases outside the gene matches. Germline assignment: CDR1 SGHRS and CDR2 YFSETQ. The CDR3 DNA reads TGCGCCAGCACCATACAGGGGGCCACAGATACGCAGTATTTT. Amino acids: CASTIQGATDTQYF.

The chain employs TRBV18 and TRBJ2-2; D may be TRBD2 (6 bases). Trimming stripped 6 bases from V and 2 bases from J, with 10 bases between. Per the germline V gene, CDR1 is KGHSH and CDR2 is LQKENI. This CDR3 is 14 amino acids long. The CDR3 DNA is TGTGCCAGCTCGACCGGGACTAACACCGGGGAGCTGTTTTTT. Its protein is CASSTGTNTGELFF.

The rearrangement links TRBV4-2 to TRBJ2-3; 9 nucleotides align to TRBD2. Germline values: CDR1 LGHNA, CDR2 YNFKEQ. Trimming removed 4 bases from V and 6 bases from J; junction bases left unmatched: 11. The CDR3 has 16 amino acids. The chain's CDR3 is CASSPGTSSLRDTQYF. CDR3 in DNA: TGTGCCAGCAGCCCTGGGACTAGCAGCCTACGGGATACGCAGTATTTT.

This clone showed up just a few times. The chain is built from TRBV19 and TRBJ1-5; 10 bases line up with TRBD1. The CDR3 runs to 13 residues. The trim removed 11 bases at V and 7 bases at J, leaving 8 bases unmatched. Germline CDR1 reads LNHDA; CDR2 reads SQIVND (reference sequence). The DNA of the CDR3 is TGTGCCGGAGGACAGGGGGTAGGACAGCCCCAGCATTTT. It translates to CAGGQGVGQPQHF.

The chain is built from TRBV28 and TRBJ2-5; no clear D. V was shortened by 5 bases and J by 4 bases, with 8 bases between the two germline ends. The CDR3 loop spans 12 amino acids. The V gene's germline CDR1 is MDHEN and CDR2 SYDVKM. This CDR3 is CASSDGLETQYF. CDR3 coding DNA: TGTGCCAGCAGTGACGGCCTAGAGACCCAGTACTTC.

This sequence joins TRBV29-1 and TRBJ2-7; D gene uncertain. The germline V and J ends were trimmed by 2 bases and 3 bases, with 5 bases remaining between them. The CDR3 consists of 11 residues. CDR1 and CDR2 from the germline V gene are SQVTM and ANQGSEA. This chain's CDR3 is CSVEQYYEQYF. The CDR3, as DNA: TGCAGCGTTGAACAGTACTACGAGCAGTACTTC.

There are a few counts of this clone. The V call is TRBV5-1, the J call TRBJ2-7, with 13 bases identical to TRBD2. Germline lookup yields CDR1 SGHRS and CDR2 YFSETQ. This CDR3 contains 14 residues. J was trimmed by 6 bases and V by 2 bases; bases with no gene match: 2. The CDR3 region has the DNA TGCGCCAGCAGCTTCGGACTAGCGGGAGTCGAGCAGTACTTC. Amino acids: CASSFGLAGVEQYF.